The 25 T cell receptor beta chains reported below all come from one sample, sequenced in a study of Ad26.COV2.S vaccination and SARS-CoV-2 variants. This sample's treatment: roughly 19 received Ad26.COV2.S at low or high dose, single or two shots; 5 received placebo; per-sample allocation not given. On day 63 after the first injection, vaccine and placebo recipients gave samples. Profiling relied on immunoSEQ multiplex PCR, and the TCRdb table lists in-frame clones only, not all of them. The sample shows about 320,000 clones, 90% of them seen only once. Source: peripheral blood, taken in a trial of Ad26.COV2.S vaccine versus placebo. The receptors come from a person aged 18-60 years who received the Ad26.COV2.S COVID-19 vaccine or a placebo.

This chain joins TRBV24-1 and TRBJ2-3; D remains ambiguous. Trimming took 3 bases from V and 1 from J, leaving 10 bases between them. Germline loops: CDR1 KGHDR, CDR2 SFDVKD. This CDR3 spans 15 amino acids. In nucleotides, the CDR3 is TGTGCCACCAGTGATACTGCCGGACGCACAGATACGCAGTATTTT. As protein: CATSDTAGRTDTQYF.

Here the CDR3 reads CASSFVSGTGFYEQYF. CDR3 sequence (DNA): TGTGCCAGCAGCTTTGTTTCCGGGACAGGGTTCTACGAGCAGTACTTC. The genes are TRBV7-2 and TRBJ2-7; 9 positions agree with TRBD1. The germline gives CDR1 SGHTA, CDR2 FQGNSA. The CDR3 loop spans 16 amino acids. J was trimmed by 3 bases and V by 3 bases; bases with no gene match: 9.

The chain recombines TRBV9 with TRBJ2-1, with 8 bases that match TRBD2. Germline V gene sequence: CDR1 SGDLS, CDR2 YYNGEE. This CDR3 comprises 15 residues. Trimming removed 4 bases from V and 8 bases from J; junction bases left unmatched: 11. CDR3 sequence reads: CASSLTSGSLDEQFF. Written as DNA, the CDR3 is TGTGCCAGCAGCTTGACAAGCGGGAGTCTAGATGAGCAGTTCTTC.

This CDR3 reads CASGGGGNQPQHF. CDR3 sequence (DNA): TGTGCCAGTGGGGGAGGGGGAAATCAGCCCCAGCATTTT. This rearrangement joins TRBV19 to TRBJ1-5, with a possible D match to TRBD1 (6 bases). The V end was cut by 8 bases, the J end by 4 bases, with 12 bases between. CDR1 LNHDA and CDR2 SQIVND come from the germline V gene (reference sequence). The CDR3 spans 13 residues.

As for this clone: At the DNA level, this CDR3 is encoded by other sequences in the same sample as well. The chain recombines TRBV6-5 with TRBJ1-1; the match to TRBD1 covers 8 bases. This CDR3 is 15 amino acids long. With V trimmed by 0 bases and J by 4 bases, 4 bases remained unmatched. Germline V gene sequence: CDR1 MNHEY, CDR2 SVGAGI. The CDR3 here is CASSYSGTGGTEAFF. The CDR3 DNA follows: TGTGCCAGCAGTTACTCCGGGACAGGTGGCACTGAAGCTTTCTTT.

The chain links TRBV18 to TRBJ1-1, with D perhaps TRBD1 (6 bases). V lost 6 bases and J 1 base, leaving 12 bases between the germline ends. Looked up from germline, CDR1 is KGHSH and CDR2 is LQKENI. The CDR3 has 14 amino acids. Here the CDR3 reads CASSIRTANTEAFF. CDR3 coding DNA: TGTGCCAGCTCTATAAGGACAGCGAACACTGAAGCTTTCTTT.

The gene calls are TRBV25-1 and TRBJ1-2; D unclear. CDR1 MGHDK and CDR2 SYGVNS come from the germline V gene. Trimming removed 4 bases from V and 2 bases from J, with 2 bases in between. There are 11 residues in the CDR3. The CDR3 sequence: CASSGNYGYTF. CDR3 sequence (DNA): TGTGCCAGCAGTGGAAACTATGGCTACACCTTC.

This chain links TRBV7-9 with TRBJ1-1, with D possibly matching TRBD1 (5 bases). Germline V gene lookup returns CDR1 SEHNR and CDR2 FQNEAQ (reference sequence). Trimming stripped 5 bases from V and 1 base from J, with 17 bases between. The CDR3 extends over 16 amino acids. The CDR3 spells CASSQRGVKGNTEAFF. CDR3 sequence (DNA): TGTGCCAGCAGCCAGCGAGGGGTTAAGGGGAACACTGAAGCTTTCTTT.

V is TRBV5-6 and J is TRBJ1-1, with unresolved D. CDR1 SGHDT and CDR2 YYEEEE come from the germline V gene. The CDR3 runs 12 residues. V lost 3 bases and J 11 bases, leaving 14 bases between the germline ends. The CDR3 DNA is TGTGCCAGCAGCTCCCGACCAACCGAGGCTTTCTTT. Protein: CASSSRPTEAFF.

This chain joins TRBV11-2 and TRBJ1-1; a weak D match, TRBD1 (6 bases). The CDR3 length is 13 residues. CDR1 and CDR2 (germline): SGHAT, FQNNGV. V gave up 0 bases and J gave up 11 bases, with 13 bases separating them. CDR3 nucleotides: TGTGCCAGCAGCTTAGATCGTAGGAGGGGGGCTTTCTTT. It encodes CASSLDRRRGAFF.

The gene calls are TRBV5-4 and TRBJ1-4; 10 bases fit TRBD1. The V gene's germline CDR1 is SGHNT and CDR2 YYREEE (reference sequence). CDR3 length equals 15 residues. Trimming took 4 bases from V and 6 from J; bases not matched to a gene: 6. DNA for the CDR3: TGTGCCAGCAGCAAGGGCGGGACAGGGGATGAAAAACTGTTTTTT. Translation gives CASSKGGTGDEKLFF.

The chain has TRBV11-3 and TRBJ2-5; 12 positions match TRBD2. This CDR3 has 20 amino acids. With V trimmed by 1 base and J by 6 bases, 18 bases remained unmatched. CDR1 SGHNT and CDR2 YENEEA come from the germline V gene. Here the CDR3 DNA reads TGTGCCAGCAGCTTAGTCCGAACCCACTGGACTAGCGGGGAGATAAAGACCCAGTACTTC. It encodes CASSLVRTHWTSGEIKTQYF.

The V gene is TRBV27, the J gene TRBJ2-3, with D perhaps TRBD2 (6 bases). Per germline, CDR1 MNHEY and CDR2 SMNVEV (reference sequence). Trimming pared 6 bases from V and 3 bases from J, leaving 13 bases between. The CDR3 totals 14 residues. The CDR3 reads CASRGLETTDTQYF. For the CDR3, the DNA is TGTGCCAGCAGGGGACTCGAAACGACAGATACGCAGTATTTT.

This chain connects TRBV3-1 (or the pseudogene TRBV3-2) to TRBJ2-2; 13 positions match TRBD2. V was clipped by 3 bases and J by 13 bases; unmatched bases: 11. The CDR3 runs 16 residues. Germline V gene data show CDR1 as LGHDT and CDR2 as YNNKEL (reference sequence). For the CDR3, the DNA is TGTGCCAGCAGCCAGGAAGGACTAGCGGGAGCGGGGTGGCTGTTTTTT. Translating gives CASSQEGLAGAGWLFF.

The chain has TRBV19 and TRBJ1-5, with 9 bases identical to TRBD1. The germline gives CDR1 LNHDA, CDR2 SQIVND (reference sequence). CDR3 length: 15 amino acids. V dropped 2 bases and J dropped 7; count of bases not matched to a gene: 6. CDR3 in DNA: TGTGCCAGTAGTATAATGGGACAGGGAAGCCAGCCCCAGCATTTT. Amino acid sequence: CASSIMGQGSQPQHF.

The rearrangement joins TRBV6-2 or TRBV6-3 to TRBJ2-7; D is undetermined. The germline V gene has CDR1 MNHEY and CDR2 SVGEGT. The CDR3 runs to 16 residues. The V and J ends lost 0 bases and 2 bases respectively, with 14 bases between them. The DNA for the CDR3 is TGTGCCAGCAGTTACTCGTCTGGGTTATTAACCTACGAGCAGTACTTC. As protein: CASSYSSGLLTYEQYF.

The chain uses TRBV28 and TRBJ1-6; D gene uncertain. The CDR3 sequence is 13 residues long. The germline gives CDR1 MDHEN, CDR2 SYDVKM. Trimming took 2 bases from V and 6 from J, leaving 5 bases between them. The CDR3 loop is CASSLSVNSPLHF. The CDR3 DNA follows: TGTGCCAGCAGTTTAAGTGTTAATTCACCCCTCCACTTT.

This clone was seen just once. The V call is TRBV6-5, the J call TRBJ2-7; unclear D gene. Germline CDR1 MNHEY, CDR2 SVGAGI. The CDR3 is made up of 14 amino acids. V lost 0 bases and J 3 bases, leaving 9 bases between the germline ends. Written as DNA, the CDR3 is TGTGCCAGCAGTTACTCGGGATCCTACTACGAGCAGTACTTC. Protein product: CASSYSGSYYEQYF.

The chain joins TRBV6-5 to TRBJ2-1; D may be TRBD1 or TRBD2 (6 bases each). The CDR3 loop spans 15 amino acids. CDR1 and CDR2 (germline): MNHEY, SVGAGI. Trimming took off 8 bases at V and 0 bases at J, with 14 bases between the two ends. The CDR3 spells CASGLGGASYNEQFF. In DNA, the CDR3 is TGTGCCAGCGGGCTGGGGGGCGCCTCCTACAATGAGCAGTTCTTC.

The chain couples TRBV27 to TRBJ2-7, with 7 bases aligning to TRBD2. The V segment lost 3 bases and the J segment 2 bases; nucleotides outside the gene matches: 1. Germline CDR1 is MNHEY and CDR2 is SMNVEV (reference sequence). The CDR3 loop spans 13 amino acids. The CDR3 region is CASSFREAYEQYF. The CDR3 DNA is TGTGCCAGCAGTTTCCGGGAGGCCTACGAGCAGTACTTC.

This chain uses TRBV12-3 or TRBV12-4 with TRBJ1-1; no reliable D call. This CDR3 region has 11 residues. Trimming pared 2 bases from V and 11 bases from J, leaving 9 bases between. CDR3 region: CASSLIASAFF. CDR3 bases: TGTGCCAGCAGTTTAATAGCTTCGGCTTTCTTT.

J is TRBJ2-3 and V is TRBV28; the match to TRBD2 covers 8 bases. Germline V gives CDR1 MDHEN, CDR2 SYDVKM. This CDR3 spans 15 amino acids. V lost 6 bases, J lost 0 bases, and 5 bases stayed unmatched. CDR3 loop: CASRAPSGSTDTQYF. CDR3 bases: TGTGCCAGCAGGGCCCCTAGCGGGAGCACAGATACGCAGTATTTT.

This clone was recorded once. The genes are TRBV2 and TRBJ2-1; possibly TRBD2 for D (6 bases). The CDR3 sequence is 14 residues long. Germline V lookup: CDR1 SNHLY, CDR2 FYNNEI. CDR3 sequence reads: CALGGDSNYNEQFF. The CDR3 coding sequence is TGTGCATTGGGGGGAGACTCAAACTACAATGAGCAGTTCTTC.

V usage is TRBV19 and J usage is TRBJ1-1; perhaps TRBD1 as D (5 bases). V lost 4 bases and J 11 bases, leaving 17 bases between the germline ends. The CDR3 is made up of 13 amino acids. CDR1 LNHDA and CDR2 SQIVND come from the germline V gene (reference sequence). The CDR3 region is CASSTPTGLGAFF. The CDR3 coding sequence is TGTGCCAGTAGTACTCCTACGGGACTAGGGGCTTTCTTT. Together with reference TRBV19 and TRBJ1-1, the CDR3 gives the full variable domain: DGGITQSPKYLFRKEGQNVTLSCEQNLNHDAMYWYRQDPGQGLRLIYYSQIVNDFQKGDIAEGYSVSREKKESFPLTVTSAQKNPTAFYLCASSTPTGLGAFFGQGTRLTVV.

The chain recombines TRBV10-3 with TRBJ2-2, with TRBD2 matching over 10 bases. The CDR3 runs to 16 residues. Trimming cost V 0 bases and J 5 bases; bases outside gene matches: 3. Germline V lookup: CDR1 ENHRY, CDR2 SYGVKD. CDR3: CAISESQLAGTGELFF. The CDR3 region has the DNA TGTGCCATCAGTGAGTCACAACTAGCGGGAACCGGGGAGCTGTTTTTT.